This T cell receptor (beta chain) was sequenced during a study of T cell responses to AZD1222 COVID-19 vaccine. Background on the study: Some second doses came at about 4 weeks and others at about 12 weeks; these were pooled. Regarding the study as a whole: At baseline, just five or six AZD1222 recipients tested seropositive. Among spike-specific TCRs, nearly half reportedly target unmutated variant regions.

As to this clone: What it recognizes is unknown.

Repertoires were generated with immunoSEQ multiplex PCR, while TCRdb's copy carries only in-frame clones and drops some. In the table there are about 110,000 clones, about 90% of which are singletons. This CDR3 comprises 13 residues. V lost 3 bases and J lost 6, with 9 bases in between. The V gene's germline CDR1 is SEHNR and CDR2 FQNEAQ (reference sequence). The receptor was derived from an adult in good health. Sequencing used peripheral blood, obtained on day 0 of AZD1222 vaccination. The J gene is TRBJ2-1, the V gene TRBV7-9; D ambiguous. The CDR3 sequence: CASSFFLGNEQFF. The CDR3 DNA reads TGTGCCAGCAGCTTCTTCCTAGGCAATGAGCAGTTCTTC.